This passage covers 8 T cell receptor beta chains from one sample sequenced in a study of cytotoxic CD8 clonotypes in ibrutinib-treated CLL. TCRdb's table, derived via immunoSEQ multiplex PCR, lists solely in-frame clones and lacks some. The table has fewer than 25,000 clones, roughly 70% seen once. Sequenced here: PBMCs, sampled after 24 months of ibrutinib treatment. Receptors were obtained from a human donor with chronic lymphocytic leukemia.

This clone was detected only a few times. Written as DNA, the CDR3 is TGCGCCAGCAGCCAGGCGTATCAAGGAAACAATCAGCCCCAGCATTTT. It encodes CASSQAYQGNNQPQHF. The genes are TRBV4-1 and TRBJ1-5; unclear D gene. V gave up 3 bases and J gave up 3 bases, with 15 bases separating them. The CDR3 covers 16 residues. Germline CDR1 and CDR2: MGHRA and YSYEKL.

J is TRBJ1-1 and V is TRBV27; 8 nucleotides match TRBD1. CDR3 size: 11 residues. The ends lost 6 bases at V and 11 bases at J; junction bases unmatched: 5. CDR1 MNHEY and CDR2 SMNVEV come from the germline V gene (reference sequence). The CDR3 sequence is CASSGDRKAFF. In nucleotides, the CDR3 is TGTGCCAGCAGCGGGGACAGGAAGGCTTTCTTT.

This chain links TRBV19 with TRBJ2-3; D is uncertain. The germline V gene encodes CDR1 LNHDA and CDR2 SQIVND (reference sequence). Trimming shortened V by 6 bases and J by 1 base, and 14 bases separated the two germline ends. This CDR3 is built from 15 residues. The CDR3 DNA sequence: TGTGCCAGTAGATCTCCCCAATCCCGCACAGATACGCAGTATTTT. It is translated as CASRSPQSRTDTQYF.

The V call is TRBV6-1, the J call TRBJ1-5; the D gene is possibly TRBD1 (5 bases). Trimming cost V 4 bases and J 3 bases, with 10 bases left between them. Per germline, CDR1 MNHNS and CDR2 SASEGT. This CDR3 has 14 residues. Here the CDR3 reads CASSGWGNNQPQHF. Here the CDR3 DNA reads TGTGCCAGCAGTGGGTGGGGCAACAATCAGCCCCAGCATTTT.

The chain joins TRBV9 to TRBJ1-2; TRBD1 matches at 9 bases. This CDR3 contains 15 residues. CDR1 is SGDLS and CDR2 is YYNGEE in the germline V gene. Trimming cost V 1 base and J 2 bases; bases outside gene matches: 3. The CDR3 DNA reads TGTGCCAGCAGCGTATCCGGGACAGGGAACTATGGCTACACCTTC. Translating it yields CASSVSGTGNYGYTF.

This sequence joins TRBV19 and TRBJ2-6; TRBD1 matches at 9 bases. Germline-derived CDR1 and CDR2 are LNHDA and SQIVND (reference sequence). V lost 8 bases and J lost 1; bases outside the gene matches: 9. The CDR3 has 17 amino acids. CDR3 bases: TGTGCCAGTTCCCGGGGGACAGGGAGGTCTGGGGCCAACGTCCTGACTTTC. Amino acid sequence: CASSRGTGRSGANVLTF.

This clone is a singleton in its sample. The chain employs TRBV11-2 and TRBJ2-5; a possible D gene is TRBD2 (5 bases). Per germline, CDR1 SGHAT and CDR2 FQNNGV. CDR3 length equals 15 residues. The V end was cut by 2 bases, the J end by 1 base, with 11 bases between. The CDR3 sequence: CASSLSGGPQETQYF. The CDR3 bases are TGTGCCAGCAGCTTATCAGGCGGGCCCCAAGAGACCCAGTACTTC.

This clone is categorized as medium-sized. The chain is built from TRBV7-9 and TRBJ2-1; 8 nucleotides line up with TRBD2. Germline assignment: CDR1 SEHNR and CDR2 FQNEAQ (reference sequence). With 2 bases clipped from V and 5 bases from J, the junction kept 5 bases outside the gene matches. This CDR3 is 15 amino acids long. The CDR3 coding sequence is TGTGCCAGCAGCTTAACGCGGGGGGTAGACAATGAGCAGTTCTTC. Its protein is CASSLTRGVDNEQFF. Full variable domain (rest looked up from reference TRBV7-9 and TRBJ2-1): DTGVSQNPRHKITKRGQNVTFRCDPISEHNRLYWYRQTLGQGPEFLTYFQNEAQLEKSRLLSDRFSAERPKGSFSTLEIQRTEQGDSAMYLCASSLTRGVDNEQFFGPGTRLTVL.